A selection of T cell receptor beta chains follows, all from one sample in a study of blood T cell repertoires in COVID-19. Measured with immunoSEQ multiplex PCR; TCRdb has only the in-frame clones, and not every one. The sample shows 280,000 or so clones, about 87% of them seen only once. Input material: peripheral blood. These receptors came from a woman aged 25-40 years who had recovered from COVID-19. Each CDR3 is given without its conserved first and last residue.

TRBV7-9	ASSQQGLNQPQH
TRBV24-1	ATSDNSGGAYEQY
TRBV7-2	ASSTPQPTVYGYT
TRBV4-2	ASSQDPGQGGREKLF
TRBV3-1/TRBV3-2	ASSSAGGLAGSSYNSPLH
TRBV2	ASRAGTNNSPLH
TRBV13	ASSLPGEGTGELF
TRBV25-1	ASSLGGEASNEKLF
TRBV3-1/TRBV3-2	ASSLSGQGTYGYT
TRBV7-9	ASSLKMGAFGELF
TRBV4-1	ASSQDQRGREQY
TRBV13	ASSLASDTQY
TRBV5-1	ASSLVSLETQY
TRBV7-3	ASSLDMANTGELF
TRBV9	ASSSDDRTAGELF
TRBV6-5	ASSYDRSNQPQH
TRBV7-2	ASSWGTDQETQY
TRBV5-1	ASSLGTSGSYEQY
TRBV7-9	ASSSPPGQGTGELF
TRBV6-5	ASSSPGIYGYT
TRBV5-1	ASSLYAGGSTDTQY
TRBV6-5	ASEQGNYGYT
TRBV7-8	ASSLLSGSHEQY
TRBV28	ASRTPGQGIANQPQH
TRBV5-4	ASSLALTGTYTGELF
TRBV27	ASRRQGLNTEAF
TRBV5-4	ASSSGLQEFETQY
TRBV28	ASRGTGSLLDEKLF
TRBV2	ATARDFLYEQY
TRBV27	ASSLRGGATYGYT
TRBV15	ATSFTQGDSPLH
TRBV6-5	ASSYRGDQPQH
TRBV3-1/TRBV3-2	ASSQRDRDTEAF
TRBV7-6	ASSLWPGEKLF
TRBV15	ATSRDRREREKLF
TRBV30	AWRQGRGNEKLF
TRBV27	ASSLLGRYNSPLH
TRBV29-1	SVGTVKLWDTQY
TRBV30	AWSVGGGRETQY
TRBV4-1	ASSSRTGNNSPLH
TRBV27	ASSSRAGNQPQH
TRBV5-8	ASSTDRGNTIY
TRBV27	ASSPTGTGGNQPQH
TRBV28	ASSRNRSPTYEQY
TRBV18	ASSLQGSYYEAF
TRBV6-6	ASSPGLAGMGYEQY
TRBV9	ASSAGLAGGETQY